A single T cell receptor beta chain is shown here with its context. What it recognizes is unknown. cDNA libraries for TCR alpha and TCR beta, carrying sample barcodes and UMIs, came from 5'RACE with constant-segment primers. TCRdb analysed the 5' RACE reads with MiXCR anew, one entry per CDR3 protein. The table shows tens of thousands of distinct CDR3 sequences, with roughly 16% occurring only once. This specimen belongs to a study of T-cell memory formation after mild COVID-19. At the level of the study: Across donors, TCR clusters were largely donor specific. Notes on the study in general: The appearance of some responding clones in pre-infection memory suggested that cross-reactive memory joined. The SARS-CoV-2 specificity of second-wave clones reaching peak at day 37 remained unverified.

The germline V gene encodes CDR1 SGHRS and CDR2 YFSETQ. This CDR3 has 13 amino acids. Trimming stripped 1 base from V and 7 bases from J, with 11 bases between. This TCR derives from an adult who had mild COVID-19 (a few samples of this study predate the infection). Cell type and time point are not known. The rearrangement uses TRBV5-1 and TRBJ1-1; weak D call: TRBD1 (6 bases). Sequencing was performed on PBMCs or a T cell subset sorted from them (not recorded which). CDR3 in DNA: TGCGCCAGCAGCTTGCGGGGGGCGATTGAAGCTTTCTTT. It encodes CASSLRGAIEAFF.